These 15 T cell receptor beta chains share one sample of origin, sequenced in a study of CD8+CD57+ T cells in acquired aplastic anemia. It was genomic DNA that served as the template for profiling TCR beta VDJ and CDR3. From the reads, TCRdb called clonotypes with MiXCR, one entry per CDR3 protein. The profile shows a few hundred thousand distinct CDR3 sequences, 25% to 40% of them singletons. Patients selected for sequencing had displayed CD8+CD57+ cell expansion by flow cytometry. The sequenced sample consisted of sorted CD4+, CD8+, or CD8+CD57+ T cells (not recorded which) from PBMCs. The receptors were gathered from a human donor with aplastic anemia.

The CDR3 DNA reads as TGCGCCAGCAGCCTCAATTTACAGGGTACAGGCGGCTACACCTTC. Its protein is CASSLNLQGTGGYTF. The chain joins TRBV4-1 to TRBJ1-2, with D tentatively TRBD1 (6 bases). Germline V gives CDR1 MGHRA, CDR2 YSYEKL. Trimming left V 4 bases short and J 8 bases short, with 20 bases between. The CDR3 consists of 15 residues.

The J gene is TRBJ1-2, the V gene TRBV15, with TRBD1 matching over 8 bases. This CDR3 is 19 amino acids long. Germline assignment: CDR1 LNHNV and CDR2 YYDKDF (reference sequence). J lost 5 bases, V lost 0 bases, and 17 bases had no gene match. CDR3 sequence reads: CATSRDRVGTGTGAYGYTF. The CDR3 nucleotides read TGTGCCACCAGCAGAGACAGGGTGGGAACTGGGACAGGAGCATATGGCTACACCTTC.

This clonotype was seen a few times. This chain joins TRBV19 and TRBJ1-5, with TRBD1 identical over 7 bases. Trimming took 9 bases from V and 9 from J; bases not matched to a gene: 17. Germline lookup yields CDR1 LNHDA and CDR2 SQIVND (reference sequence). The CDR3 contains 15 residues. CDR3 loop: CASSPPLTGRRPQHF. For the CDR3, the DNA is TGTGCCAGCAGCCCTCCACTGACAGGGCGTCGGCCCCAGCATTTT. Full variable domain (missing parts from reference TRBV19 and TRBJ1-5): DGGITQSPKYLFRKEGQNVTLSCEQNLNHDAMYWYRQDPGQGLRLIYYSQIVNDFQKGDIAEGYSVSREKKESFPLTVTSAQKNPTAFYLCASSPPLTGRRPQHFGDGTRLSIL.

The chain carries TRBV6-5 and TRBJ1-1, with a tentative D call TRBD1 (5 bases). Trimming removed 0 bases from V and 3 bases from J, with 8 bases in between. The CDR3 is 14 residues long. Germline loops: CDR1 MNHEY, CDR2 SVGAGI. DNA for the CDR3: TGTGCCAGCAGTTACTCGCGAGGGGACACTGAAGCTTTCTTT. Encoded protein: CASSYSRGDTEAFF.

V usage is TRBV19 and J usage is TRBJ2-3; D is undetermined. The CDR3 length is 16 residues. Germline CDR1 and CDR2: LNHDA and SQIVND (reference sequence). Deletions cut 4 bases from V and 4 bases from J, with 18 bases between. The CDR3 nucleotides are TGTGCCAGTAGTAAAATATCGATTTCTGGCGCAGATACGCAGTATTTT. Translated, it gives CASSKISISGADTQYF. Together with reference TRBV19 and TRBJ2-3, the CDR3 gives the full variable domain: DGGITQSPKYLFRKEGQNVTLSCEQNLNHDAMYWYRQDPGQGLRLIYYSQIVNDFQKGDIAEGYSVSREKKESFPLTVTSAQKNPTAFYLCASSKISISGADTQYFGPGTRLTVL.

This clonotype was recorded once. V usage is TRBV7-4 and J usage is TRBJ1-1; 12 bases are shared with TRBD1. This CDR3 is built from 17 residues. The junction had 4 bases not matched to a gene; V was cut back by 1 base and J by 1 base. Germline V CDR1 and CDR2: SGHVT, SQSDAQ. The CDR3 protein is CASSLVRDRGPNTEAFF. The CDR3 region has the DNA TGTGCCAGCAGCTTAGTCCGGGACAGGGGGCCGAACACTGAAGCTTTCTTT.

This clonotype has a handful of counts. The chain couples TRBV20-1 to TRBJ2-3; D is ambiguous. The CDR3 totals 12 residues. Trimming took off 3 bases at V and 2 bases at J, with 6 bases between the two ends. The germline V gene encodes CDR1 DFQATT and CDR2 SNEGSKA (reference sequence). The CDR3: CSASQFTDTQYF. The CDR3 nucleotides are TGCAGTGCTAGTCAGTTCACAGATACGCAGTATTTT.

The chain has TRBV5-1 and TRBJ2-7; a possible D gene is TRBD1 (6 bases). V gave up 5 bases and J gave up 7 bases, with 22 bases separating them. Germline V CDR1 and CDR2: SGHRS, YFSETQ. The CDR3 has 15 amino acids. The CDR3 nucleotides are TGCGCCAGCAGTAGAACCCGACAGGTAGTAAGGGAGCAGTACTTC. The encoded protein is CASSRTRQVVREQYF.

On this clonotype: A much larger clone sits a single nucleotide away, making a read error possible. CDR3 in DNA: TGTGCCAGCAGTGAGTCGACCAACGGGAATCAGCCCCAGCATTTT. Its translation: CASSESTNGNQPQHF. V usage is TRBV10-3 and J usage is TRBJ1-5; D uncertain. This CDR3 region has 15 residues. CDR1 and CDR2 from the germline V gene are ENHRY and SYGVKD.

The chain is built from TRBV5-1 and TRBJ2-7; 8 bases are a match to TRBD1. This CDR3 is built from 14 residues. Trimming removed 5 bases from V and 2 bases from J; junction bases left unmatched: 6. CDR1 SGHRS and CDR2 YFSETQ come from the germline V gene. CDR3 nucleotides: TGCGCCAGCAGATGGAGGGACAGGACCTACGAGCAGTACTTC. This sequence encodes CASRWRDRTYEQYF.

Worth noting for this clonotype: At one boundary the junction diverges from the germline segment, which might be a read error. This chain connects TRBV10-3 to TRBJ2-7; 14 positions agree with TRBD2. This CDR3 spans 18 amino acids. From germline, CDR1 is ENHRY and CDR2 SYGVKD. CDR3: CASSRGLAGGWSTYEQYF. CDR3 in DNA: TGTGCCAGCAGTCGAGGACTAGCGGGGGGCTGGAGTACCTACGAGCAGTACTTC.

This clonotype was seen at least ten times. This chain connects TRBV29-1 to TRBJ1-3; 8 bases agree with TRBD1. The CDR3 runs 13 residues. The V and J ends lost 7 bases and 2 bases, in that order; junction bases with no gene match: 4. Per the germline V gene, CDR1 is SQVTM and CDR2 is ANQGSEA. CDR3 bases: TGCAGCGCAGTGACAGGGGCTGGAAACACCATATATTTT. Translated, it gives CSAVTGAGNTIYF. Combining the CDR3 with reference TRBV29-1 and TRBJ1-3 gives the whole variable domain SAVISQKPSRDICQRGTSLTIQCQVDSQVTMMFWYRQQPGQSLTLIATANQGSEATYESGFVIDKFPISRPNLTFSTLTVSNMSPEDSSIYLCSAVTGAGNTIYFGEGSWLTVV.

This clonotype occurred a few times. This chain joins TRBV2 and TRBJ1-6, with 7 bases aligning to TRBD1. CDR1 is SNHLY, CDR2 FYNNEI, per germline. Losses at the gene ends were 5 bases for V and 6 bases for J; bases not matched to a gene: 10. The CDR3 totals 16 residues. The CDR3 loop is CASSPRQGLSNSPLHF. CDR3 DNA sequence: TGTGCCAGCAGTCCCCGACAGGGTCTGTCTAATTCACCCCTCCACTTT.

In regard to this clonotype: One end of the junction does not line up with germline, which may come from a read error. The chain recombines TRBV10-3 with TRBJ1-3, with D perhaps matching TRBD1 (5 bases). The CDR3 has 15 amino acids. Germline V CDR1 and CDR2: ENHRY, SYGVKD. CDR3 coding DNA: TGTGCCAGCAGTTACTCGGAAGGGGAGAGAAACACCATATATTTT. It encodes CASSYSEGERNTIYF.

The rearrangement joins TRBV20-1 to TRBJ2-1; the match to TRBD1 covers 9 bases. CDR3 length: 15 amino acids. Germline V gene sequence: CDR1 DFQATT, CDR2 SNEGSKA (reference sequence). V dropped 2 bases and J dropped 8; count of bases not matched to a gene: 10. Here the CDR3 reads CSARRPGTGFYEQFF. The CDR3, as DNA: TGCAGTGCTAGACGCCCCGGGACAGGGTTCTATGAGCAGTTCTTC.